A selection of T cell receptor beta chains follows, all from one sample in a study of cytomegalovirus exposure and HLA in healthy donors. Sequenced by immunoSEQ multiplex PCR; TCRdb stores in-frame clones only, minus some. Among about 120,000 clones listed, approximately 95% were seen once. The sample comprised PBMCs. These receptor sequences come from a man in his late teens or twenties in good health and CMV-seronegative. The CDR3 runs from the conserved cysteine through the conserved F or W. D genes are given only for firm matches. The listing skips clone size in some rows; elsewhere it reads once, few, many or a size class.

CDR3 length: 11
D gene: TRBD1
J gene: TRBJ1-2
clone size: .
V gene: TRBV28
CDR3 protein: CASTHRTGITF
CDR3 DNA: TGTGCCAGCACCCACCGGACAGGGATCACCTTC

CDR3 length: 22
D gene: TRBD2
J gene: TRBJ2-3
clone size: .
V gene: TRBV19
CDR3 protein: CASSIGRLRTSGRGAFTDTQYF
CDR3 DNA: TGTGCCAGTAGTATTGGGAGATTGAGGACTAGCGGGAGAGGGGCTTTCACAGATACGCAGTATTTT

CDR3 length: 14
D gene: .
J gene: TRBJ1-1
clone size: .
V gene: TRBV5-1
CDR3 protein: CASSFSPGDTEAFF
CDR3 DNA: TGCGCCAGCAGCTTTTCCCCCGGGGACACTGAAGCTTTCTTT

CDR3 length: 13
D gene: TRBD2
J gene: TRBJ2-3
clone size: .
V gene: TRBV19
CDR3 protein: CASSVRTRDTQYF
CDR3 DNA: TGTGCCAGTAGTGTCCGGACTAGAGATACGCAGTATTTT

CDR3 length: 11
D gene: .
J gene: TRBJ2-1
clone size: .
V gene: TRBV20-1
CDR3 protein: CSARSFNEQFF
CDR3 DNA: TGCAGTGCTAGGTCCTTTAATGAGCAGTTCTTC

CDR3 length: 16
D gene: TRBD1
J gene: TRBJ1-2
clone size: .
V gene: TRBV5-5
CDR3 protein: CASSLGTGILNYGYTF
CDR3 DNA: TGTGCCAGCAGCTTGGGGACAGGAATTCTTAACTATGGCTACACCTTC

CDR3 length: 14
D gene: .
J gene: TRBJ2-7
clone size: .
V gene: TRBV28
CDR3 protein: CASSPEGGSYEQYF
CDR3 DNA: TGTGCCAGCAGTCCCGAAGGCGGCTCCTACGAGCAGTACTTC

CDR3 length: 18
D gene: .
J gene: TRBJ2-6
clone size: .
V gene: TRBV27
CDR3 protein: CASSPSPNGYSGANVLTF
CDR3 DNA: TGTGCCAGCAGCCCTAGCCCAAACGGGTACTCTGGGGCCAACGTCCTGACTTTC

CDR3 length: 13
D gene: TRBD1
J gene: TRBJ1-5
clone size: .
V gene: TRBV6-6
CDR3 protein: CASSPDRGQPQHF
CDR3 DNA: TGTGCCAGCAGTCCGGACAGGGGGCAGCCCCAGCATTTT

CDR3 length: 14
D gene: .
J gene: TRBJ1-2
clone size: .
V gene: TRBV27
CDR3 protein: CASKKTVSTYGYTF
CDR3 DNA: TGTGCCAGCAAAAAGACAGTCTCTACCTATGGCTACACCTTC

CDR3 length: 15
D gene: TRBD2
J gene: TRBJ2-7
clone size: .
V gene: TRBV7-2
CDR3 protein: CASSRSGTTSYEQYF
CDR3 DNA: TGTGCCAGCAGCCGAAGCGGGACTACCTCCTACGAGCAGTACTTC

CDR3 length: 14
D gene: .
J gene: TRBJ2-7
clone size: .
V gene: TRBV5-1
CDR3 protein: CASSKPDTTYEQYF
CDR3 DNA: TGCGCCAGCAGCAAGCCGGACACAACCTACGAGCAGTACTTC

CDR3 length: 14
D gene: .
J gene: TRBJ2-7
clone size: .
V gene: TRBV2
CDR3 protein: CASTHRASPYEQYF
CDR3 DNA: TGTGCCAGCACGCACCGAGCTAGCCCCTACGAGCAGTACTTC

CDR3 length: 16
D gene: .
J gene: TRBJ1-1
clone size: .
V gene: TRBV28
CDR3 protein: CASSFAPGLGGTEAFF
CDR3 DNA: TGTGCCAGCAGCTTCGCCCCAGGGCTTGGTGGCACTGAAGCTTTCTTT

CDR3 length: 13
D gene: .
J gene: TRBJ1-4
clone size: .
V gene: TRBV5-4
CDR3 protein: CASSSLVNEKLFF
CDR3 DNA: TGTGCCAGCAGCTCCTTAGTCAATGAAAAACTGTTTTTT

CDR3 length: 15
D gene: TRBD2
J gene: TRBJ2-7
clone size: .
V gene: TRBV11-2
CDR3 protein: CASSLTLRESYEQYF
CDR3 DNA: TGTGCCAGCAGCTTAACTTTGCGGGAGTCCTACGAGCAGTACTTC

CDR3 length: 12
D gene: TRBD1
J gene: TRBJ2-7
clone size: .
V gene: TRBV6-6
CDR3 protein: CASSPRGYEQYF
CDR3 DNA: TGTGCCAGCAGTCCCAGGGGGTACGAGCAGTACTTC

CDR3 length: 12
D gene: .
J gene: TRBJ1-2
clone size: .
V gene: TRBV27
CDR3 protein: CASRGQLYGYTF
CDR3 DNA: TGTGCCAGCCGAGGGCAGCTCTATGGCTACACCTTC

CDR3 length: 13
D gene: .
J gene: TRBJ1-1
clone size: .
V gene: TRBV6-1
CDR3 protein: CASSGGGNTEAFF
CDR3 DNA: TGTGCCAGCAGTGGAGGAGGGAACACTGAAGCTTTCTTT

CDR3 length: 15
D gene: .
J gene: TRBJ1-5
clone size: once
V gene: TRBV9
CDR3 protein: CASSVEGESNQPQHF
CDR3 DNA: TGTGCCAGCAGCGTAGAGGGAGAAAGTAATCAGCCCCAGCATTTT

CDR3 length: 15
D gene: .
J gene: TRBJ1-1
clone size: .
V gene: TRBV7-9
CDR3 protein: CASSLEGQLNTEAFF
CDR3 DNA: TGTGCCAGCAGCTTAGAGGGGCAGCTGAACACTGAAGCTTTCTTT

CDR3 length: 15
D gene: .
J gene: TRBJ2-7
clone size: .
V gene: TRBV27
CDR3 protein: CASHAYPGDSSEQYF
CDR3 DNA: TGTGCCAGCCACGCCTATCCCGGGGATTCCAGCGAGCAGTACTTC

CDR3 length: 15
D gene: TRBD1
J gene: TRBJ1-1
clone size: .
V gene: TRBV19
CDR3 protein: CASETGAGGMSEAFF
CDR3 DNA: TGTGCCAGTGAAACGGGGGCAGGGGGCATGTCTGAAGCTTTCTTT

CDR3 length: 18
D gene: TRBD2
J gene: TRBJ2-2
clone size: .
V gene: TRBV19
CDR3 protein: CASSTLAGGVGYTGELFF
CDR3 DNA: TGTGCCAGTAGTACTCTAGCGGGAGGGGTAGGCTACACCGGGGAGCTGTTTTTT

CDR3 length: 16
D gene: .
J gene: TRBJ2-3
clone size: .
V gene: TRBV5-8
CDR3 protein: CASSLVVAVGTDTQYF
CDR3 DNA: TGTGCCAGCAGCTTGGTAGTAGCGGTGGGCACAGATACGCAGTATTTT

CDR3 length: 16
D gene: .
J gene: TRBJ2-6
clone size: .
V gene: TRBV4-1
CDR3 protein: CASSQSRSAGANVLTF
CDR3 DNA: TGCGCCAGCAGCCAAAGTCGGTCGGCTGGGGCCAACGTCCTGACTTTC

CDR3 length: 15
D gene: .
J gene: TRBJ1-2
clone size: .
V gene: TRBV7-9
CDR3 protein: CASSLTGGVSVGYTF
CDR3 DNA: TGTGCCAGCAGCCTCACCGGGGGGGTTTCTGTCGGCTACACCTTC

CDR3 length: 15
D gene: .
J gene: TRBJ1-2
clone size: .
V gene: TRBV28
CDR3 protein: CASSFGNGQGTGYTF
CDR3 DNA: TGTGCCAGCAGTTTCGGTAACGGTCAGGGGACGGGCTACACCTTC

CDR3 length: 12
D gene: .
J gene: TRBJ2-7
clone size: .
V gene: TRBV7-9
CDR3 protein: CASSLTAYEQYF
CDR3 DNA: TGTGCCAGCAGCTTGACAGCCTACGAGCAGTACTTC

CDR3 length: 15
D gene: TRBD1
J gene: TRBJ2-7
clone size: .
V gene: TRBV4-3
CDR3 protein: CASSYTGTGHYEQYF
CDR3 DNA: TGCGCCAGCAGCTATACCGGGACAGGACACTACGAGCAGTACTTC

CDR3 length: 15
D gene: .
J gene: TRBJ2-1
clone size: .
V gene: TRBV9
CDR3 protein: CASSVSPGVTNEQFF
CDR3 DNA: TGTGCCAGCAGCGTAAGTCCGGGAGTCACGAATGAGCAGTTCTTC

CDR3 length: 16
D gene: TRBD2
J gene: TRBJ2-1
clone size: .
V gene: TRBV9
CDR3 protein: CASSVGERGWYNEQFF
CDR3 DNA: TGTGCCAGCAGCGTAGGAGAGCGGGGCTGGTACAATGAGCAGTTCTTC

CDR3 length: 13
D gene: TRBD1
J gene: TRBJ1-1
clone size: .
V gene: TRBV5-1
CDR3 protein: CASSWGTGAEAFF
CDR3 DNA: TGCGCCAGCAGCTGGGGGACAGGGGCTGAAGCTTTCTTT

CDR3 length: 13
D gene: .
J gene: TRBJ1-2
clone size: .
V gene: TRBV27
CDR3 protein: CASSLDRTYGYTF
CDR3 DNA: TGTGCCAGCAGTTTGGACAGAACCTATGGCTACACCTTC

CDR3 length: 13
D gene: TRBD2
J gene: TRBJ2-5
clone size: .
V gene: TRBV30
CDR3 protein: CAWDRAGEETQYF
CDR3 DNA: TGTGCCTGGGACCGAGCGGGAGAAGAGACCCAGTACTTC

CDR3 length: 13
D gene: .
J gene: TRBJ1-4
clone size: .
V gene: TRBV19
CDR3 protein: CASSQDRTEKLFF
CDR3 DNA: TGTGCCAGTAGTCAGGACAGAACTGAAAAACTGTTTTTT

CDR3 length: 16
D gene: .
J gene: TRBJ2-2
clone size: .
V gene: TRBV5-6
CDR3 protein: CASRFSWGSNTGELFF
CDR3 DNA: TGTGCCAGCAGGTTCTCATGGGGCTCGAACACCGGGGAGCTGTTTTTT

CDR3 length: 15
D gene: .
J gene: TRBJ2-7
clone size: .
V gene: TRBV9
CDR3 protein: CASSAGGDNSYEQYF
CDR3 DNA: TGTGCCAGCAGCGCTGGGGGGGACAATTCCTACGAGCAGTACTTC

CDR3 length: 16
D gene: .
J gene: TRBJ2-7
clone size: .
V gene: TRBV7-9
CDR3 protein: CASSLASGQIIYEQYF
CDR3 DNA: TGTGCCAGCAGCTTAGCCTCTGGCCAAATAATCTACGAGCAGTACTTC

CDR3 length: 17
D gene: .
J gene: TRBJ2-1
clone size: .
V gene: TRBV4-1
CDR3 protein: CASSQGGDPLPYNEQFF
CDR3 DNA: TGCGCCAGCAGCCAAGGTGGAGACCCCCTCCCCTACAATGAGCAGTTCTTC

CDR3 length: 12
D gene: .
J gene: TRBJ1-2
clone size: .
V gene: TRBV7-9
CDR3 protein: CASSSQGDGYTF
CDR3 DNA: TGTGCCAGCAGCTCCCAGGGCGATGGCTACACCTTC

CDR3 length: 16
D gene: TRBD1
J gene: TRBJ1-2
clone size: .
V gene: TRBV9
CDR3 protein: CASSGQGTMTYYGYTF
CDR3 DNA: TGTGCCAGCAGCGGACAGGGAACTATGACCTACTATGGCTACACCTTC